These 13 T cell receptor beta chains share one sample of origin, sequenced in a study of human T cells and chemical hapten exposure. This sample's time point: patch test 1, 2 weeks after DPC sensitization. Stated treatment: therapeutic diphenylcyclopropenone sensitization with weekly scalp DPC. Each CDR3 protein is one row after TCRdb ran MiXCR on the RACE reads. The sample yields around 120,000 distinct CDR3 sequences, over 10% seen once. Sequencing used whole blood, obtained in connection with sensitization to the hapten diphenylcyclopropenone (DPC). Receptors were obtained from a woman in her forties or fifties with alopecia areata. Some clones in this sample may be carry-over from other donors' samples.

This clonotype was seen at least ten times. The chain has TRBV6-5 and TRBJ1-2; D is unresolved. Germline assignment: CDR1 MNHEY and CDR2 SVGAGI. V was trimmed by 7 bases and J by 6 bases, leaving 18 bases between them. The CDR3 consists of 14 residues. The CDR3 sequence is CASKITIRSHGYTF. For the CDR3, the DNA is TGTGCCAGCAAAATAACCATCCGCTCCCATGGCTACACCTTC.

This clonotype was detected many times. V usage is TRBV6-6 and J usage is TRBJ2-1; 9 nucleotides align to TRBD2. Trimming removed 0 bases from V and 3 bases from J; junction bases left unmatched: 6. The CDR3 runs 17 residues. CDR1 and CDR2 (germline): MNHNY, SVGAGI (reference sequence). CDR3 amino acids: CASSYSGLAGIYNEQFF. The CDR3 DNA is TGTGCCAGCAGTTACTCCGGGCTAGCGGGGATCTACAATGAGCAGTTCTTC.

The sample holds a few counts of this clonotype. This chain links TRBV5-4 with TRBJ1-2; the D gene is possibly TRBD1 (6 bases). V lost 4 bases, J lost 3 bases, and 19 bases lay in between. Germline V CDR1 and CDR2: SGHNT, YYREEE (reference sequence). This CDR3 has 16 residues. Here the CDR3 DNA reads TGTGCCAGCAGCACCGGTAACAGGGTGTTGGACTATGGCTACACCTTC. It translates to CASSTGNRVLDYGYTF.

There are many counts of this clonotype. The conserved phenylalanine or tryptophan is not found at the CDR3 terminus, so this likely reflects a read error. The DNA is omitted, as the CDR3 cannot be located on it reliably, and the CDR3 follows TCRdb's listing. V and J are TRBV23-1 and TRBJ2-7; the table's D call, TRBD1, has no DNA check behind it. TRBV23-1 is an open reading frame whose function is uncertain. The CDR3 is 11 amino acids in total, end residues counted. This CDR3 is CAPGAARHPPP.

This clonotype has a count of ten or more. The chain uses TRBV2 and TRBJ2-1; no clear D gene. V lost 6 bases to trimming and J lost 2 bases, with 8 bases between them. CDR1 is SNHLY, CDR2 FYNNEI, per germline. This CDR3 is built from 13 residues. The CDR3 bases are TGTGCCAGCAGCGCTGACACCTACAATGAGCAGTTCTTC. This gives the protein CASSADTYNEQFF.

The V gene is TRBV7-2, the J gene TRBJ1-6; a weak D match, TRBD1 (5 bases). Trimming removed 5 bases at V and 11 bases at J, with 10 bases between. The CDR3 contains 12 residues. CDR1 and CDR2 from the germline V gene are SGHTA and FQGNSA. The CDR3 spells CASSLWGAPLHF. The CDR3 nucleotides read TGTGCCAGCAGCCTCTGGGGGGCACCCCTCCACTTT. Variable domain in full (rest from reference TRBV7-2 and TRBJ1-6): GAGVSQSPSNKVTEKGKDVELRCDPISGHTALYWYRQSLGQGLEFLIYFQGNSAPDKSGLPSDRFSAERTGGSVSTLTIQRTQQEDSAVYLCASSLWGAPLHFGNGTRLTVT.

This clonotype was recorded at least ten times. The chain recombines TRBV29-1 with TRBJ1-2, with D hard to call. The ends were cut back, 6 bases at V and 4 bases at J, with 15 bases in the middle. The germline CDR1 and CDR2 sequences are SQVTM and ANQGSEA. The CDR3 runs to 13 residues. The CDR3 bases are TGCAGCGTAAACCCCGGGGAGAGCTATGGCTACACCTTC. Amino acid sequence: CSVNPGESYGYTF.

This clonotype came up a few times. The chain combines TRBV24-1 with TRBJ1-4; TRBD1 matches 10 bases. Trimming took 4 bases from V and 7 from J; bases not matched to a gene: 5. The CDR3 totals 15 residues. CDR1 and CDR2 from the germline V gene are KGHDR and SFDVKD. The CDR3 DNA sequence: TGTGCCACCAGTGACCCCGGGACAGGGGCTGAAAAACTGTTTTTT. It codes for CATSDPGTGAEKLFF.

The rearrangement joins TRBV20-1 to TRBJ2-1; 11 bases are a match to TRBD1. The CDR3 covers 13 residues. V lost 5 bases and J lost 4; bases outside the gene matches: 1. Looked up from germline, CDR1 is DFQATT and CDR2 is SNEGSKA (reference sequence). The CDR3 reads CSAGQGAYNEQFF. The CDR3 DNA reads as TGCAGTGCTGGACAGGGGGCATACAATGAGCAGTTCTTC.

V usage is TRBV28 and J usage is TRBJ1-5; no reliable D call. Trimming took off 1 base at V and 0 bases at J, with 4 bases between the two ends. This CDR3 has 14 amino acids. Germline V lookup: CDR1 MDHEN, CDR2 SYDVKM. CDR3: CASSLYSSNQPQHF. In DNA, the CDR3 is TGTGCCAGCAGTTTATACAGTAGCAATCAGCCCCAGCATTTT.

In this sample, this clonotype turned up many times. The chain recombines TRBV29-1 with TRBJ2-1, with D possibly being TRBD1 or TRBD2 (6 bases each). Germline loops: CDR1 SQVTM, CDR2 ANQGSEA. The ends were cut back, 5 bases at V and 4 bases at J, with 15 bases in the middle. The CDR3 loop spans 14 amino acids. CDR3 bases: TGCAGCGTTTCCCTGGGGGGCGGGTACAATGAGCAGTTCTTC. Amino acid sequence: CSVSLGGGYNEQFF.

This clonotype was recorded many times. The chain carries TRBV4-2 and TRBJ2-2; D perhaps matches TRBD1 (7 bases). Trimming left V 0 bases short and J 2 bases short, with 10 bases between. The CDR3 has 16 residues. Germline V gene lookup returns CDR1 LGHNA and CDR2 YNFKEQ. DNA of the CDR3: TGTGCCAGCAGCCAAGATGGAGGGGGCAACACCGGGGAGCTGTTTTTT. Amino acids: CASSQDGGGNTGELFF.

The gene calls are TRBV7-2 and TRBJ1-3; D is unresolved. Germline V gene lookup returns CDR1 SGHTA and CDR2 FQGNSA. This CDR3 spans 15 amino acids. Trimming cost V 6 bases and J 1 base, with 13 bases left between them. Here the CDR3 reads CASSLQTISGNTIYF. CDR3 in DNA: TGTGCCAGCAGTTTACAGACCATTTCTGGAAACACCATATATTTT.